This TCR beta chain appears in the sequencing data of a study of blood T cells in healthy people across ages. This clonotype appeared many times. Next came a second PCR, run for about 6 to 12 cycles, which used a sample-barcoded 5' primer along with a J-beta primer mix. TCRdb recomputed calls from the 5' RACE reads with MiXCR, one row per CDR3 protein. Of 750,000 to 950,000 distinct CDR3 sequences in the sample, approximately 24% were seen once. This CDR3 contains 14 residues. CDR1 and CDR2 from the germline V gene are SEHNR and FQNEAQ (reference sequence). With V trimmed by 5 bases and J by 7 bases, 6 bases remained unmatched. This same sample was also taken into another study, of T cells of mothers and their children.

This sequence was found in a boy aged 5 to 17 in good health. The chain has TRBV7-9 and TRBJ1-5, with TRBD1 identical over 9 bases. Sequenced input: blood. CDR3: CASSAGQGGQPQHF. CDR3 DNA sequence: TGTGCCAGCAGCGCGGGACAGGGTGGACAGCCCCAGCATTTT.